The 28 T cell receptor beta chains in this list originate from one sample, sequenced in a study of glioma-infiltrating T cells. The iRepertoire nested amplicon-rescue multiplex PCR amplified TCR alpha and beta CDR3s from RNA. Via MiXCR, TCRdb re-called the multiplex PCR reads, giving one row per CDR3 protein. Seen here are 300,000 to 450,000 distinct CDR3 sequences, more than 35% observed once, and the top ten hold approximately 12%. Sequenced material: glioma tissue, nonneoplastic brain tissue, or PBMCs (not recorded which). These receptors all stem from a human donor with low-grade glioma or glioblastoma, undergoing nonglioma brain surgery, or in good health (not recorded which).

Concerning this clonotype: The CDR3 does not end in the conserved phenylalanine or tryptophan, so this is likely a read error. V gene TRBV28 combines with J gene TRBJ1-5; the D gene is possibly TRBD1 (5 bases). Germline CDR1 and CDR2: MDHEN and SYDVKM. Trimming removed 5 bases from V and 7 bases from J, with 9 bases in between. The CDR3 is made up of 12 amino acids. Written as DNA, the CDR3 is TGTGCCAGCAGTGGGGGAGAGCAGCCCCAGCATCTT. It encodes CASSGGEQPQHL.

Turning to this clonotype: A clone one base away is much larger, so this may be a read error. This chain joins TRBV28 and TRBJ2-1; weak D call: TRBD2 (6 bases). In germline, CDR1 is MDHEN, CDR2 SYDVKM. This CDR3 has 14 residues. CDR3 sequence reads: CASSPLGLYNEQSF. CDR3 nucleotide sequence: TGTGCCAGCAGCCCACTGGGACTCTACAATGAGCAGTCCTTC.

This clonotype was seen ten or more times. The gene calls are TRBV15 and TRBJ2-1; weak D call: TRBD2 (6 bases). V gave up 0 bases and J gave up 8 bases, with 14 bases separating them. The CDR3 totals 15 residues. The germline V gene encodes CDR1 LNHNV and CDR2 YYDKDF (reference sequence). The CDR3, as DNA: TGTGCCACCAGCAGAGATGGAGGGCCTGGAGATGAGCAGTTCTTC. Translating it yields CATSRDGGPGDEQFF.

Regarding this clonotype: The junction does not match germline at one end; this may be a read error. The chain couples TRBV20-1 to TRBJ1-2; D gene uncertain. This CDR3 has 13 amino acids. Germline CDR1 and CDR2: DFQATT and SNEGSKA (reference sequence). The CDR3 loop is CSAREGKNYCYTF. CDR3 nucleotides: TGCAGTGCTAGAGAGGGAAAGAACTATTGCTACACCTTC.

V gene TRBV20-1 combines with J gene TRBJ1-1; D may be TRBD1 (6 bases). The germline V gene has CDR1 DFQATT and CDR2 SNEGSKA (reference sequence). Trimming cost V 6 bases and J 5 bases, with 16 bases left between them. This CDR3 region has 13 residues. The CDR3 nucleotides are TGCAGTGCCCTCCGGACAGTGAGGACTGAAGCTTTCTTT. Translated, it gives CSALRTVRTEAFF.

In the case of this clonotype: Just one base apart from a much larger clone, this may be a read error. In DNA, the CDR3 is TGCAGTGCCCCTAGGGTAATGAACACTGAATCTTTCTTT. Protein: CSAPRVMNTESFF. This rearrangement joins TRBV20-1 to TRBJ1-1; D unresolved. From germline, CDR1 is DFQATT and CDR2 SNEGSKA (reference sequence). The length of the CDR3 is 13 residues.

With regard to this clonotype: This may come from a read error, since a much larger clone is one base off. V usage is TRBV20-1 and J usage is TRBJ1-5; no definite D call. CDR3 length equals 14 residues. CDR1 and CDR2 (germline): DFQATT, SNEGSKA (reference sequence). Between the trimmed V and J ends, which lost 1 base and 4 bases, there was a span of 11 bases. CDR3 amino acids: CSARGLKGNQPQHF. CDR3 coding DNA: TGCAGTGCTAGAGGCCTAAAGGGAAATCAGCCCCAGCATTTT.

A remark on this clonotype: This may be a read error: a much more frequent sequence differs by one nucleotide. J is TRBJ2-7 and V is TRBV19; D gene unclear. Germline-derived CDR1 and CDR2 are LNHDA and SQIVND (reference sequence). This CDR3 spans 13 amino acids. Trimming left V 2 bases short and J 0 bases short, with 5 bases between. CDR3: CASSIRNSYEQYF. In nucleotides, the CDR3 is TGTGCCAGTAGTATAAGGAACTCCTACGAGCAGTACTTC.

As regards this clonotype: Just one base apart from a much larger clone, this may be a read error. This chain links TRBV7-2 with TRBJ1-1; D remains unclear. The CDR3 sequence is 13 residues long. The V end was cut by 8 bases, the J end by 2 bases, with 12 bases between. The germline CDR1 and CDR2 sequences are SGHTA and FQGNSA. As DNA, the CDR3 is TGTGCCAGCGGCCAAGGAATAAACACTGAAGCTTTCTTT. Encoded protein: CASGQGINTEAFF.

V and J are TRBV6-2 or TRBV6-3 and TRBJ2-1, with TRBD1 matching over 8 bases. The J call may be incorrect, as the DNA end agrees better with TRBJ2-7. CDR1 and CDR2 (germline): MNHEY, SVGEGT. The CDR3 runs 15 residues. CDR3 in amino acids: CASSTPGGLHYEQYF. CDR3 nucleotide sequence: TGTGCCAGCAGTACTCCAGGGGGCCTACACTACGAGCAGTACTTC.

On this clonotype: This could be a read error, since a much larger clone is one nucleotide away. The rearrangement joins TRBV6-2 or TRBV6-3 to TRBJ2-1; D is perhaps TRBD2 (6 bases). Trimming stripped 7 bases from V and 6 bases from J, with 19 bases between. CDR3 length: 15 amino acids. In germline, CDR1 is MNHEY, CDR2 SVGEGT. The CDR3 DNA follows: TGTGCCAGCAATTCTATTAGGAGGGGAGCCAATGAGCAGTTCTTC. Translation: CASNSIRRGANEQFF.

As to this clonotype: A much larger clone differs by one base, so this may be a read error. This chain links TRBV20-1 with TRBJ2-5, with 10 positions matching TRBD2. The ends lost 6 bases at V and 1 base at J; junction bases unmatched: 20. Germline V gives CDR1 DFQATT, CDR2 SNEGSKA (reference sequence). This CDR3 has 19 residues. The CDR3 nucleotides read TGCAGTGCCACCCCTGGGCTAGCGGGAGCGGTGGGTACCCAAGAGACCCAGTACTTC. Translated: CSATPGLAGAVGTQETQYF.

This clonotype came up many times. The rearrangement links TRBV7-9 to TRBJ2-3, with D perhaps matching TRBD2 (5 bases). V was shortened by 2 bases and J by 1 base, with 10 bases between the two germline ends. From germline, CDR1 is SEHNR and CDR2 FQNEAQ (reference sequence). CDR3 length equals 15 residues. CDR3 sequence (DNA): TGTGCCAGCAGCTTAAACTACGGGGGCACAGATACGCAGTATTTT. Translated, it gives CASSLNYGGTDTQYF.

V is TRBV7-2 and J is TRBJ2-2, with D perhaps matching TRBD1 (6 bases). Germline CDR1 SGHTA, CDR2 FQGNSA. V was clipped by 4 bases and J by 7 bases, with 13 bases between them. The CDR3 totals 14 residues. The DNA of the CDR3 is TGTGCCAGCAGCTCGGACAGCTTCAACGGGGAGCTGTTTTTT. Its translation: CASSSDSFNGELFF.

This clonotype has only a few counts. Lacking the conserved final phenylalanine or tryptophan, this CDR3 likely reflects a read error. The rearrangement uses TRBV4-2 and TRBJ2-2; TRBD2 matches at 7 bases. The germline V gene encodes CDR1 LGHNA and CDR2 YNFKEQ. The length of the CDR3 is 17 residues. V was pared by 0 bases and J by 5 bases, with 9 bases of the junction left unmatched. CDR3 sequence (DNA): TGTGCCAGCAGCCAAGAGGCGGCACTCGGGAGGACCGGGGAGCTGTTTCTT. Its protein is CASSQEAALGRTGELFL.

The CDR3 coding sequence is TGTGCCAGCAGCCTCCGGACAGGGGGAGAAGGTGAGCAGTACTTC. This encodes CASSLRTGGEGEQYF. The rearrangement uses TRBV7-2 and TRBJ2-7, with 10 bases matching TRBD1. The J segment lost 7 bases and the V segment lost 5 bases, leaving 11 bases of the junction unmatched. The CDR3 is 15 residues long. Germline CDR1 reads SGHTA; CDR2 reads FQGNSA.

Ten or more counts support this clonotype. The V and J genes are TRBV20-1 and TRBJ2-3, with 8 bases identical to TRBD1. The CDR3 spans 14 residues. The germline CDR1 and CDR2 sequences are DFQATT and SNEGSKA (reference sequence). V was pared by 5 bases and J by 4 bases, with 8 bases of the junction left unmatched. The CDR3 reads CSAAKGGQADTQYF. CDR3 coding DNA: TGCAGTGCTGCCAAGGGGGGACAGGCAGATACGCAGTATTTT.

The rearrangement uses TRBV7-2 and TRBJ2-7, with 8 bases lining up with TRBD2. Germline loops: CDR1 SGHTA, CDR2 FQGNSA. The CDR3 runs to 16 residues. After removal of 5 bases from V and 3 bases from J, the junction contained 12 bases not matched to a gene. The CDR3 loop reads CASSLLPGLGYYEQYF. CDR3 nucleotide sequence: TGTGCCAGCAGCCTTCTCCCGGGACTAGGTTACTACGAGCAGTACTTC.

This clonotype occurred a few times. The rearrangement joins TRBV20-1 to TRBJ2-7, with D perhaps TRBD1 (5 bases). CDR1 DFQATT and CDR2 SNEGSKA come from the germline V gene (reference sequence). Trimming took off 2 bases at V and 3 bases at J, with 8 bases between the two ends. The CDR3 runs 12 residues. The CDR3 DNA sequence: TGCAGTGCTAGACAGGGTCTCTACGAGCAGTACTTC. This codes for CSARQGLYEQYF.

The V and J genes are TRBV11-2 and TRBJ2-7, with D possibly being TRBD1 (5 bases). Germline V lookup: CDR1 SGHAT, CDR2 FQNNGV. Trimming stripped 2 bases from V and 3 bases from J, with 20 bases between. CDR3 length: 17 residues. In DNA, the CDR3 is TGTGCCAGCAGCTTACCAAAGGACACCCGGTTCGTCTACGAGCAGTACTTC. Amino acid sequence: CASSLPKDTRFVYEQYF.

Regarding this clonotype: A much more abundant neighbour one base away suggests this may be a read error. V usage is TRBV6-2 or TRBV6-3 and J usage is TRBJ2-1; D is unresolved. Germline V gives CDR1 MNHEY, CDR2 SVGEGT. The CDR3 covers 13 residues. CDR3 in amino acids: CASTNDGYNERFF. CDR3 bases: TGTGCCAGCACCAATGACGGATACAATGAGCGGTTCTTC.

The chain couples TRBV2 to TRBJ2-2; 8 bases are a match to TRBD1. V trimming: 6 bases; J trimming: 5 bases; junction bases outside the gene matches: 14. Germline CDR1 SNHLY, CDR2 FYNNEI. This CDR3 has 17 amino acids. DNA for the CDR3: TGTGCCAGCAGCCCCAATGGTGTCAGGGGGCGTACCGGGGAGCTGTTTTTT. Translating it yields CASSPNGVRGRTGELFF. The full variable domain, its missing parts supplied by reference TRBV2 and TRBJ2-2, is EPEVTQTPSHQVTQMGQEVILRCVPISNHLYFYWYRQILGQKVEFLVSFYNNEISEKSEIFDDQFSVERPDGSNFTLKIRSTKLEDSAMYFCASSPNGVRGRTGELFFGEGSRLTVL.

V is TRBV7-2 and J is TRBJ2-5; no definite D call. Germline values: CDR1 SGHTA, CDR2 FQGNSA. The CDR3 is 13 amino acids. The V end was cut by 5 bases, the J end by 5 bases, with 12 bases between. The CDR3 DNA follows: TGTGCCAGCAGCCCCCTGAAAAGTGAGACCCAGTACTTC. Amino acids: CASSPLKSETQYF. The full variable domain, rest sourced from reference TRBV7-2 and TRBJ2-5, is GAGVSQSPSNKVTEKGKDVELRCDPISGHTALYWYRQSLGQGLEFLIYFQGNSAPDKSGLPSDRFSAERTGGSVSTLTIQRTQQEDSAVYLCASSPLKSETQYFGPGTRLLVL.

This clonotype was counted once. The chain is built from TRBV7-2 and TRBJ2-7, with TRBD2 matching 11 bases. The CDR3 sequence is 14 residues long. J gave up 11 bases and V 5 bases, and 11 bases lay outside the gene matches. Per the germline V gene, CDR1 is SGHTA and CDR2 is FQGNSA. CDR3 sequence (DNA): TGTGCCAGCAGCCTCGTCACTAGCGGGAGCAGGGAGTACTTC. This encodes CASSLVTSGSREYF.

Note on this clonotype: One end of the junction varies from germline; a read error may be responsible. The CDR3 DNA reads as TGCGCCAGCAGCCAAGAATACTATAGCGGGAGGGCCGCTCCAGAGACCCAGTACTTC. It specifies CASSQEYYSGRAAPETQYF. The chain carries TRBV7-2 and TRBJ2-5; 11 bases agree with TRBD2. The CDR3 loop spans 19 amino acids. Germline CDR1 reads SGHTA; CDR2 reads FQGNSA.

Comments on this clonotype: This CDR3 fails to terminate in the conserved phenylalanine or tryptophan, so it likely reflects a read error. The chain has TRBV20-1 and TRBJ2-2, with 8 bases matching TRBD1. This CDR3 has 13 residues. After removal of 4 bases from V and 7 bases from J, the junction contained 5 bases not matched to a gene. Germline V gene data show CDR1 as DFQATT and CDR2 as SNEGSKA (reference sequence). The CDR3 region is CSAKGQANGELFS. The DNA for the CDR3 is TGCAGTGCTAAGGGACAGGCTAACGGGGAGCTGTTTTCT.

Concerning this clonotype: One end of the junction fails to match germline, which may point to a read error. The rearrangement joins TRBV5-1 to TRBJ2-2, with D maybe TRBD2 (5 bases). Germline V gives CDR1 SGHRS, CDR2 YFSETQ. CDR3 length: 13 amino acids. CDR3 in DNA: TGCGCCAGCAGCTTGGGTGATCTCGGGAAGCTGTTTTTT. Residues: CASSLGDLGKLFF.

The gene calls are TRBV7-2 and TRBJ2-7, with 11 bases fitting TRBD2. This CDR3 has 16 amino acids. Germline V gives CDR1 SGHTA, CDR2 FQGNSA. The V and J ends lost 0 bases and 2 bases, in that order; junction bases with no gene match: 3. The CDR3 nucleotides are TGTGCCAGCAGCTTAGCGGGACTAGCGGAGACCTACGAGCAGTACTTC. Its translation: CASSLAGLAETYEQYF.